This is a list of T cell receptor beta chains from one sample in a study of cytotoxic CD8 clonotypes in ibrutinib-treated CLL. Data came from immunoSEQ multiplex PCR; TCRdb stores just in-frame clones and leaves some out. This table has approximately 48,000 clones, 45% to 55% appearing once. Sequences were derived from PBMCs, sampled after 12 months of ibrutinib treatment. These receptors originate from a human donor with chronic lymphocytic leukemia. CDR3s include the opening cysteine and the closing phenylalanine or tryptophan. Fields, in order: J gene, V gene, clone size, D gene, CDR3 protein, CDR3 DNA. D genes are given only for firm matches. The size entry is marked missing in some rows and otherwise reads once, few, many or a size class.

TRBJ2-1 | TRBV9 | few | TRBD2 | CASSFPKGSGSNEQFF | TGTGCCAGCAGCTTCCCGAAAGGTAGCGGGAGTAATGAGCAGTTCTTC
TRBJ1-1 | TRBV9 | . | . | CASSEGLMATEAFF | TGTGCCAGCAGCGAGGGACTGATGGCCACTGAAGCTTTCTTT
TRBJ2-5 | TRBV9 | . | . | CASSVVGRPETQYF | TGTGCCAGCAGCGTAGTGGGTAGACCAGAGACCCAGTACTTC
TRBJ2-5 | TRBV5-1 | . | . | CASRDFRQETQYF | TGCGCCAGCCGGGACTTCAGGCAAGAGACCCAGTACTTC
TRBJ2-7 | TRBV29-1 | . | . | CSTQLSSYEQYF | TGCAGCACTCAACTCAGCTCCTACGAGCAGTACTTC
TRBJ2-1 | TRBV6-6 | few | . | CASSPEYNEQFF | TGTGCCAGCAGCCCTGAATACAATGAGCAGTTCTTC
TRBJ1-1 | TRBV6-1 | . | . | CASSRLDSEAFF | TGTGCCAGCAGTCGACTGGACAGTGAAGCTTTCTTT
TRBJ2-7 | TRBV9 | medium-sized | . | CASSVEGSSGEQYF | TGTGCCAGCAGCGTAGAGGGCAGTTCTGGAGAGCAGTACTTC
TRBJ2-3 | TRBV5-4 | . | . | CASSPKGGTGTDTQYF | TGTGCCAGCAGCCCTAAGGGCGGGACCGGCACAGATACGCAGTATTTT
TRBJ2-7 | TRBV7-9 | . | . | CASSFGVGPYEQYF | TGTGCCAGCAGCTTTGGGGTCGGACCCTACGAGCAGTACTTC
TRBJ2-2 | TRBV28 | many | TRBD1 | CASSPVPGQGTTGELFF | TGTGCCAGCAGTCCTGTTCCGGGACAGGGGACCACCGGGGAGCTGTTTTTT
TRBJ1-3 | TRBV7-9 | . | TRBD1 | CASSSTVTGARGGGNTIYF | TGTGCCAGCAGCTCTACCGTAACAGGGGCTCGCGGAGGTGGAAACACCATATATTTT
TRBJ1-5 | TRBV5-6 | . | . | CASSSTMLRGNQPQHF | TGTGCCAGCAGCTCCACGATGTTACGTGGGAATCAGCCCCAGCATTTT
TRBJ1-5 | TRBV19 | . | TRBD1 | CASRTGTGADQPQHF | TGTGCCAGTAGAACCGGGACAGGGGCGGATCAGCCCCAGCATTTT
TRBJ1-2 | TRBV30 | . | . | CAWSPGLYGYTF | TGTGCCTGGAGCCCGGGTCTTTATGGCTACACCTTC
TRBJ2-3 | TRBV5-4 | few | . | CASSKTSSDTQYF | TGTGCCAGCAGCAAGACTAGTTCAGATACGCAGTATTTT
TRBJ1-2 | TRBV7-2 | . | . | CASSLGPSRGYGYTF | TGTGCCAGCAGCTTGGGGCCCTCGAGGGGCTATGGCTACACCTTC
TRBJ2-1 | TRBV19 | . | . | CASSRSYNEQFF | TGTGCCAGTAGTAGGTCCTACAATGAGCAGTTCTTC
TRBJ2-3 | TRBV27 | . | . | CASSLQGLDTQYF | TGTGCCAGCAGTTTACAGGGTTTAGATACGCAGTATTTT
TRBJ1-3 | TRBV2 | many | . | CASSEGGLSGNTIYF | TGTGCCAGCAGTGAAGGTGGGCTCTCTGGAAACACCATATATTTT
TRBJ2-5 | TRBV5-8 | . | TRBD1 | CASSVLQGRSETQYF | TGTGCCAGCAGCGTTCTACAGGGGCGCTCGGAGACCCAGTACTTC
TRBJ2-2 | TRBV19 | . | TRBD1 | CASNRDRGLRTGELFF | TGTGCCAGTAATCGAGACAGGGGGCTTAGGACCGGGGAGCTGTTTTTT
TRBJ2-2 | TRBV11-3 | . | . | CASSLFNTGELFF | TGTGCCAGCAGCTTATTTAACACCGGGGAGCTGTTTTTT
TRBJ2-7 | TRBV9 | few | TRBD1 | CASSVGDRVYEQYF | TGTGCCAGCAGCGTCGGGGACAGGGTGTACGAGCAGTACTTC
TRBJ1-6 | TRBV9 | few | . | CASSVDGTALYNSPLHF | TGTGCCAGCAGCGTCGACGGGACGGCTCTCTATAATTCACCCCTCCACTTT
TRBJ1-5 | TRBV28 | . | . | CASSPPQDRQPQHF | TGTGCCAGCAGCCCCCCTCAAGATCGTCAGCCCCAGCATTTT
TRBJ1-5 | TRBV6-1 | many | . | CASRPDRFGNQPQHF | TGTGCCAGCAGACCAGACCGTTTTGGAAATCAGCCCCAGCATTTT
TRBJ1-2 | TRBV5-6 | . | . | CASSLDLTGTRYGYTF | TGTGCCAGCAGCTTGGACCTTACCGGGACACGCTATGGCTACACCTTC
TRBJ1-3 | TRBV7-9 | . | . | CASTGEGLRNTIYF | TGTGCCAGCACCGGAGAGGGACTACGGAACACCATATATTTT